This TCR beta chain was sequenced during a study of immune evolution from preneoplasia to lung adenocarcinoma. Study outcomes and limitations: Highest clonality occurred in KRAS-mutant, not EGFR-mutant or double wild-type, nodules. Normal lung had highest clonality; later lesions appeared denser, more diverse. Top clone frequencies peaked in normal lung, apparently declining through invasive adenocarcinoma.

The method was immunoSEQ multiplex PCR; TCRdb's version includes in-frame clones alone and lacks a portion of them. This table holds fewer than 9,500 clones, roughly 80% found once. The germline gives CDR1 LNHDA, CDR2 SQIVND (reference sequence). The CDR3 sequence is 15 residues long. V was pared by 5 bases and J by 4 bases, with 17 bases between. This clone was detected a few times. As yet, its antigen is unknown. The rearrangement joins TRBV19 to TRBJ2-5, with D perhaps matching TRBD1 (6 bases). This clonotype was obtained from a person between 50 and 69 years old with lung adenocarcinoma. Sequencing input: FFPE invasive lung adenocarcinoma tissue. CDR3 coding DNA: TGTGCCAGTAGTCCCAGAAGCGGCAGGGGAGAGACCCAGTACTTC. It yields the protein CASSPRSGRGETQYF.